This TCR beta chain was retrieved from a study of blood T cell repertoires in COVID-19. Study context: Samples representing acute and convalescent COVID-19 were sourced from the United States, Italy and Spain. T cells, B-cell-depleted T cells, or PBMCs provided the cDNA or gDNA that served as material.

TCRdb's table, derived via immunoSEQ multiplex PCR, lists solely in-frame clones and lacks some. This sample has under 60,000 clones, with over 80% found just once. This CDR3 spans 14 amino acids. V lost 4 bases to trimming and J lost 6 bases, with 12 bases between them. Germline V CDR1 and CDR2: SGHNT, YENEEA. V gene TRBV11-3 combines with J gene TRBJ2-2; D might be TRBD2 (6 bases). The sequence derives from a man aged 30 to 39 with COVID-19, enrolled during active disease. The sample was peripheral blood. The CDR3 sequence is CASSWGLSPGELFF. CDR3 DNA sequence: TGTGCCAGCAGCTGGGGACTCTCGCCCGGGGAGCTGTTTTTT.